This record concerns one T cell receptor (beta chain) sequence. As handled by the study authors: Scientists estimated how many nucleated cells there were by amplifying reference gene primers. Here immunoSEQ multiplex PCR was the method, and the copy in TCRdb shows in-frame clones only, minus some. The V and J calls and clone size are taken from that table; D and trimming were inferred from the DNA. Altogether 200,000 to 300,000 clones are present, more than 70% being singletons, with the ten largest covering around 2.5%. This record comes from a study of blood T cell repertoires in COVID-19. Background on the study: Sites in the United States, Italy and Spain provided acute and convalescent COVID-19 samples.

The CDR3 runs to 15 residues. V lost 3 bases and J lost 0, with 11 bases in between. The V gene's germline CDR1 is MDHEN and CDR2 SYDVKM. Sequenced material: peripheral blood. This TCR was sampled from a woman between 50 and 59 years old with acute or convalescent COVID-19. The chain has TRBV28 and TRBJ1-1, with D perhaps matching TRBD1 (5 bases). In DNA form, the CDR3 reads TGTGCCAGCAGTTTGGTCAGGGCAGTGAACACTGAAGCTTTCTTT. Translating it yields CASSLVRAVNTEAFF.